This paragraph reports one TCR beta chain. Its target is unknown. Per the germline V gene, CDR1 is SNHLY and CDR2 is FYNNEI. The CDR3 consists of 17 residues. The junction had 5 bases not matched to a gene; V was cut back by 3 bases and J by 0 bases. The data were produced by immunoSEQ multiplex PCR, yet TCRdb's version contains in-frame clones alone and is incomplete. Among thousands of clones listed, roughly three fifths were seen once. This sample stems from a study of early stage breast cancer tumors. Across the whole study: The ER+/PR+/HER2- tumors included seven or eight ductal and four lobular carcinomas. Around 10-fold was the mean read coverage per sample.

Study conclusions and caveats: Blood repertoires resembled normal breast more than tumor. Enriched TCRB sequences shared across patients were mostly commonly generated sequences.

This chain links TRBV2 with TRBJ1-3; 10 bases fit TRBD1. The origin of this receptor is a person aged 45-60 years with breast cancer. Sequences were obtained from normal breast tissue next to the tumor. This chain's CDR3 is CASSESRDRGSGNTIYF. CDR3 nucleotide sequence: TGTGCCAGCAGTGAGAGCCGGGACAGGGGCTCTGGAAACACCATATATTTT. Drawing the rest from reference TRBV2 and TRBJ1-3, the complete variable domain is EPEVTQTPSHQVTQMGQEVILRCVPISNHLYFYWYRQILGQKVEFLVSFYNNEISEKSEIFDDQFSVERPDGSNFTLKIRSTKLEDSAMYFCASSESRDRGSGNTIYFGEGSWLTVV.